The 2 T cell receptor beta chains listed next were all sequenced from one sample in a study of blood T cell repertoires in COVID-19. Sequencing was performed with immunoSEQ multiplex PCR; in TCRdb, only in-frame clones are kept and a portion is missing. The sample has roughly 150,000 clones, around 87% seen once; the top ten hold 15%. The sequenced material came from peripheral blood. These receptors originate from a woman aged 40 to 49 with acute or convalescent COVID-19.

The chain carries TRBV2 and TRBJ1-3; the D is unclear. V was cut by 7 bases and J by 1 base, with 8 bases left in between. The CDR3 is 13 residues long. Germline lookup yields CDR1 SNHLY and CDR2 FYNNEI. CDR3 amino acids: CASTGLSGNTIYF. In nucleotides, the CDR3 is TGTGCCAGCACGGGGTTATCTGGAAACACCATATATTTT.

V and J are TRBV5-5 and TRBJ2-1; 9 bases agree with TRBD2. The V gene end was trimmed by 3 bases and the J gene end by 7 bases; junction bases not matched to a gene: 5. The CDR3 runs 14 residues. Germline CDR1 is SGHKS and CDR2 is YYEKEE (reference sequence). The CDR3 sequence is CASSSKTSGNEQFF. The CDR3 DNA is TGTGCCAGCAGCTCGAAAACTAGCGGGAATGAGCAGTTCTTC.